The 5 T cell receptor beta chains in this list originate from one sample, sequenced in a study of blood T cell repertoires in COVID-19. Generated by immunoSEQ multiplex PCR, the TCRdb table keeps only in-frame clones and is missing some. Altogether tens of thousands of clones are present, approximately 83% being singletons, with the ten largest covering 3.8%. The sequencing sample was made of peripheral blood. The origin of the receptors is a man between 60 and 75 years old with acute or convalescent COVID-19.

This sequence joins TRBV4-3 and TRBJ1-1; the match to TRBD1 covers 11 bases. Trimming at V came to 1 base and at J to 3 bases, leaving 7 bases not matched to a gene. The CDR3 runs 17 residues. CDR1 and CDR2 (germline): LGHNA, YSLEER. CDR3 nucleotide sequence: TGCGCCAGCAGCCAAGGGGCTTGGACAGGGGGCTACACTGAAGCTTTCTTT. It translates to CASSQGAWTGGYTEAFF.

The V gene is TRBV5-3, the J gene TRBJ2-5; 8 bases line up with TRBD2. TRBV5-3 counts as an open reading frame of uncertain function. The CDR3 covers 16 residues. Losses at the gene ends were 3 bases for V and 2 bases for J; bases not matched to a gene: 9. CDR3 in amino acids: CARSSGLASPQETQYF. Here the CDR3 DNA reads TGTGCCAGAAGCTCCGGACTAGCTTCCCCACAAGAGACCCAGTACTTC.

The chain combines TRBV19 with TRBJ2-1; 10 bases map to TRBD2. V gave up 3 bases and J gave up 0 bases; unmatched junction bases: 5. The V gene's germline CDR1 is LNHDA and CDR2 SQIVND (reference sequence). The CDR3 has 17 residues. This CDR3 reads CASSMVAGGRSYNEQFF. CDR3 nucleotides: TGTGCCAGTAGTATGGTAGCGGGGGGTCGCTCCTACAATGAGCAGTTCTTC.

V is TRBV6-2 or TRBV6-3 and J is TRBJ1-1; D unclear. Trimming took off 5 bases at V and 0 bases at J, with 10 bases between the two ends. The CDR3 loop spans 14 amino acids. CDR1 and CDR2 from the germline V gene are MNHEY and SVGEGT. Here the CDR3 reads CASSLDGMNTEAFF. The DNA for the CDR3 is TGTGCCAGCAGTCTGGACGGGATGAACACTGAAGCTTTCTTT.

The J gene is TRBJ2-6, the V gene TRBV5-6, with D maybe TRBD1 (5 bases). V dropped 4 bases and J dropped 2 bases, with 10 bases sitting between them. This CDR3 comprises 15 residues. Germline loops: CDR1 SGHDT, CDR2 YYEEEE. The CDR3 region has the DNA TGTGCCAGCAGCCGTCAAGGGGCTGGGGCCAACGTCCTGACTTTC. Translated, it gives CASSRQGAGANVLTF.